Sequencing of this T cell receptor beta chain was carried out in a study of T cell changes during pregnancy in multiple sclerosis. V lost 4 bases, J lost 0 bases, and 4 bases lay in between. This CDR3 has 12 residues. CDR1 and CDR2 (germline): SGHDT, YYEEEE. TCRdb keeps only in-frame clones here, not all; method: immunoSEQ multiplex PCR. This table holds around 77,000 clones, 91% found once. This TCR was recovered from a female donor in good health, enrolled as a control in a pregnancy study. The genes are TRBV5-6 and TRBJ1-1, with D unclear. The specimen comprised peripheral blood, sampled in the third trimester of pregnancy. As DNA, the CDR3 is TGTGCCAGCAGCCTTATGAACACTGAAGCTTTCTTT. It encodes CASSLMNTEAFF.